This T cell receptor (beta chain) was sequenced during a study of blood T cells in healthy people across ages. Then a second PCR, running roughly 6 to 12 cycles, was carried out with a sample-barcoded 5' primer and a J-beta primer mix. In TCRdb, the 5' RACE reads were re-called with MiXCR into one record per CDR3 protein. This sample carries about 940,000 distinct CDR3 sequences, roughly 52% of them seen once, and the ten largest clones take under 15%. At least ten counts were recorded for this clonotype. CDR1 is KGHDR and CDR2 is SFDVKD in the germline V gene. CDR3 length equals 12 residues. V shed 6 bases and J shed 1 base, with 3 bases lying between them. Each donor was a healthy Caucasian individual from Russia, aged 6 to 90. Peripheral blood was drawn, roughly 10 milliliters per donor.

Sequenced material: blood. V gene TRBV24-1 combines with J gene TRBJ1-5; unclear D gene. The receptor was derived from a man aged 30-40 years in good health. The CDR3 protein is CATSQSNQPQHF. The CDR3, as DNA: TGTGCCACCAGTCAAAGCAATCAGCCCCAGCATTTT.